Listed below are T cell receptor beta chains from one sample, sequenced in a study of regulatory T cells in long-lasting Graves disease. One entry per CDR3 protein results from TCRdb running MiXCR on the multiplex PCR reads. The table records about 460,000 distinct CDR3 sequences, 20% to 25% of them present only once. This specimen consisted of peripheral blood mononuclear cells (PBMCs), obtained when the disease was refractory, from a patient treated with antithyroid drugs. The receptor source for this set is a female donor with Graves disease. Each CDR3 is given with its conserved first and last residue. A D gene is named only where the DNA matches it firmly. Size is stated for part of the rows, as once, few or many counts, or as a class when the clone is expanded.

CDR3 DNA: TGTGCCAGCAGCTTGGTAGCCGGACAGAACACTGAAGCTTTCTTT; CDR3 protein: CASSLVAGQNTEAFF; J gene: TRBJ1-1; V gene: TRBV5-5; CDR3 length: 15; clone size: NA; D gene: NA
CDR3 DNA: TGTGCCACCCAGGAAGCAGGATCCTACGAGCAGTACTTC; CDR3 protein: CATQEAGSYEQYF; J gene: TRBJ2-7; V gene: TRBV24-1; CDR3 length: 13; clone size: NA; D gene: NA
CDR3 DNA: TGTGCCATCAGTGACTCGGGGACTAGCGGGGGAACGGGGCCGCTAGGGGGTACGCAGTATTTT; CDR3 protein: CAISDSGTSGGTGPLGGTQYF; J gene: TRBJ2-3; V gene: TRBV10-3; CDR3 length: 21; clone size: once; D gene: TRBD2
CDR3 DNA: TGTGCCAGCAGTCATGGTGGACGGAGCGAGCAGTACTTC; CDR3 protein: CASSHGGRSEQYF; J gene: TRBJ2-7; V gene: TRBV6-2/TRBV6-3; CDR3 length: 13; clone size: NA; D gene: NA
CDR3 DNA: TGCGCCAGCAGCTTGGGTGCCGGGAGTGGGGAGACCCAGTACTTC; CDR3 protein: CASSLGAGSGETQYF; J gene: TRBJ2-5; V gene: TRBV5-1; CDR3 length: 15; clone size: NA; D gene: NA
CDR3 DNA: TGTGCCAGCAGCTTAAGAGGGGTCGGGCGGGAGACCCAGTACTTC; CDR3 protein: CASSLRGVGRETQYF; J gene: TRBJ2-5; V gene: TRBV7-8; CDR3 length: 15; clone size: NA; D gene: NA
CDR3 DNA: TGTGCCAGCAGTCCAGTTTTCACTTACTCCTACGAGCAGTACTTC; CDR3 protein: CASSPVFTYSYEQYF; J gene: TRBJ2-7; V gene: TRBV28; CDR3 length: 15; clone size: many; D gene: NA
CDR3 DNA: TGCAGTGCTGGGGGGGCGAAGGGCAATCAGCCCCAGCATTTT; CDR3 protein: CSAGGAKGNQPQHF; J gene: TRBJ1-5; V gene: TRBV20-1; CDR3 length: 14; clone size: NA; D gene: NA
CDR3 DNA: TGCAGCGTTGAAGATCTGGGCAGATTCACAGATACGCAGTATTTT; CDR3 protein: CSVEDLGRFTDTQYF; J gene: TRBJ2-3; V gene: TRBV29-1; CDR3 length: 15; clone size: NA; D gene: NA
CDR3 DNA: TGTGCCAGCAGCTTAGAGGCAGAAGGGTACGAGCAGTACTTC; CDR3 protein: CASSLEAEGYEQYF; J gene: TRBJ2-7; V gene: TRBV11-2; CDR3 length: 14; clone size: NA; D gene: NA
CDR3 DNA: TGTGCCAGCAGCCCGCACAGGGGAAGAGGCGGGGAGCTGTTTTTT; CDR3 protein: CASSPHRGRGGELFF; J gene: TRBJ2-2; V gene: TRBV7-8; CDR3 length: 15; clone size: many; D gene: TRBD1
CDR3 DNA: TGTGCCAGCAGCTTAGCGGGACTCAACCCCCACGAGCAGTACTTC; CDR3 protein: CASSLAGLNPHEQYF; J gene: TRBJ2-7; V gene: TRBV7-2; CDR3 length: 15; clone size: NA; D gene: NA
CDR3 DNA: TGCGCCAGCAGCTTGTACGGGATGGAGACCCAGTACTTC; CDR3 protein: CASSLYGMETQYF; J gene: TRBJ2-5; V gene: TRBV5-1; CDR3 length: 13; clone size: NA; D gene: NA
CDR3 DNA: TGTGCCAGCAGCGTATCCGCCTCTAATTCACCCCTCCACTTT; CDR3 protein: CASSVSASNSPLHF; J gene: TRBJ1-6; V gene: TRBV9; CDR3 length: 14; clone size: NA; D gene: NA
CDR3 DNA: TGCAGTGCTAGTCGCCCGAAGGGGCTGAACACTGAAGCTTTCTTT; CDR3 protein: CSASRPKGLNTEAFF; J gene: TRBJ1-1; V gene: TRBV20-1; CDR3 length: 15; clone size: NA; D gene: NA
CDR3 DNA: TGTGCCAGCAGCCCAGGACAGGGCACTAACTATGGCTACACCTTC; CDR3 protein: CASSPGQGTNYGYTF; J gene: TRBJ1-2; V gene: TRBV7-2; CDR3 length: 15; clone size: many; D gene: TRBD1
CDR3 DNA: TGTGCCAGCAGTTTGACCGGGACAGCTTTCTACGAGCAGTACTTC; CDR3 protein: CASSLTGTAFYEQYF; J gene: TRBJ2-7; V gene: TRBV6-5; CDR3 length: 15; clone size: many; D gene: TRBD1
CDR3 DNA: TGTGCCAGCAGTGAAACGGGTTTGACCCAGTACTTC; CDR3 protein: CASSETGLTQYF; J gene: TRBJ2-5; V gene: TRBV6-1; CDR3 length: 12; clone size: many; D gene: NA
CDR3 DNA: TGTGCCAGCAGTATGAGGACTAGCGGGGAGACCCAGTACTTC; CDR3 protein: CASSMRTSGETQYF; J gene: TRBJ2-5; V gene: TRBV12-3/TRBV12-4; CDR3 length: 14; clone size: NA; D gene: TRBD2
CDR3 DNA: TGTGCCAGCAGCCTGGACAGGGCGACCGGGGAGCTGTTTTTT; CDR3 protein: CASSLDRATGELFF; J gene: TRBJ2-2; V gene: TRBV2; CDR3 length: 14; clone size: many; D gene: TRBD1
CDR3 DNA: TGTGCCAGTACCCGACAGGGTCGCACTGAAGCTTTCTTT; CDR3 protein: CASTRQGRTEAFF; J gene: TRBJ1-1; V gene: TRBV19; CDR3 length: 13; clone size: NA; D gene: TRBD1
CDR3 DNA: TGCGCCAGGCCGGGAGTCTCTGGAAACACCATATATTTT; CDR3 protein: CARPGVSGNTIYF; J gene: TRBJ1-3; V gene: TRBV10-2; CDR3 length: 13; clone size: NA; D gene: NA
CDR3 DNA: TGTGCCAGCAGCTTGGACATCGGCTCCTACGAGCAGTACTTC; CDR3 protein: CASSLDIGSYEQYF; J gene: TRBJ2-7; V gene: TRBV5-6; CDR3 length: 14; clone size: NA; D gene: NA
CDR3 DNA: TGTGCCAGCAGCTTGGTTGGGAGCACAGATACGCAGTATTTT; CDR3 protein: CASSLVGSTDTQYF; J gene: TRBJ2-3; V gene: TRBV5-4; CDR3 length: 14; clone size: few; D gene: NA
CDR3 DNA: TGTGCCAGCAGCCAAGTAATGGGGACCATTGGCTACACCTTC; CDR3 protein: CASSQVMGTIGYTF; J gene: TRBJ1-2; V gene: TRBV14; CDR3 length: 14; clone size: few; D gene: NA
CDR3 DNA: TGTGCCAGCAGTTTGTTTAGCTCCTACGAGCAGTACTTC; CDR3 protein: CASSLFSSYEQYF; J gene: TRBJ2-7; V gene: TRBV12-3/TRBV12-4; CDR3 length: 13; clone size: many; D gene: NA
CDR3 DNA: TGTGCCAGCAGCCCCCGCCACGAAAGGTTTGCCTATGGCTACACCTTC; CDR3 protein: CASSPRHERFAYGYTF; J gene: TRBJ1-2; V gene: TRBV7-9; CDR3 length: 16; clone size: NA; D gene: NA
CDR3 DNA: TGTGCCACGCTCCCCCGTGGGGCCAGCGTCCTGACTTTC; CDR3 protein: CATLPRGASVLTF; J gene: TRBJ2-6; V gene: TRBV12-3/TRBV12-4; CDR3 length: 13; clone size: NA; D gene: NA
CDR3 DNA: TGTGCCAGCAGCCAACAACAGACAGGGAACACTGAAGCTTTCTTT; CDR3 protein: CASSQQQTGNTEAFF; J gene: TRBJ1-1; V gene: TRBV7-9; CDR3 length: 15; clone size: NA; D gene: NA
CDR3 DNA: TGTGCCACCACCCCGGGCCCATCCTGGCGGGAGGGGGTCGAGCAGTACTTC; CDR3 protein: CATTPGPSWREGVEQYF; J gene: TRBJ2-7; V gene: TRBV2; CDR3 length: 17; clone size: many; D gene: TRBD2
CDR3 DNA: TGTGCCAGCAGGTCGACAGGGAGAAATTCACCCCTCCACTTT; CDR3 protein: CASRSTGRNSPLHF; J gene: TRBJ1-6; V gene: TRBV5-6; CDR3 length: 14; clone size: many; D gene: TRBD1
CDR3 DNA: TGTGCCAGTATGATCGGGACAGGCGATTATGGCTACACCTTC; CDR3 protein: CASMIGTGDYGYTF; J gene: TRBJ1-2; V gene: TRBV19; CDR3 length: 14; clone size: NA; D gene: TRBD1
CDR3 DNA: TGTGCCAGCAGTGACCGACGATCTAATGAAAAACTGTTTTTT; CDR3 protein: CASSDRRSNEKLFF; J gene: TRBJ1-4; V gene: TRBV2; CDR3 length: 14; clone size: many; D gene: NA
CDR3 DNA: TGTGCCAGCAGCTTAATATCTCCTGGAAACACCATATATTTT; CDR3 protein: CASSLISPGNTIYF; J gene: TRBJ1-3; V gene: TRBV7-9; CDR3 length: 14; clone size: few; D gene: NA
CDR3 DNA: TGTGCCAGCAGCTTCCCGGGACAGGTAACCTACGAGCAGTACTTC; CDR3 protein: CASSFPGQVTYEQYF; J gene: TRBJ2-7; V gene: TRBV5-6; CDR3 length: 15; clone size: NA; D gene: TRBD1
CDR3 DNA: TGCAGCGTTGAAGGTCCAGCGGGCAACTCCTACGAGCAGTACTTC; CDR3 protein: CSVEGPAGNSYEQYF; J gene: TRBJ2-7; V gene: TRBV29-1; CDR3 length: 15; clone size: many; D gene: NA
CDR3 DNA: TGTGCCAGCAGCCGATCCTGGGCGGCTAATGAAAAACTGTTTTTT; CDR3 protein: CASSRSWAANEKLFF; J gene: TRBJ1-4; V gene: TRBV14; CDR3 length: 15; clone size: few; D gene: NA
CDR3 DNA: TGCAGCGCCGGGACACGGACGAACTATGGCTACACCTTC; CDR3 protein: CSAGTRTNYGYTF; J gene: TRBJ1-2; V gene: TRBV29-1; CDR3 length: 13; clone size: few; D gene: NA
CDR3 DNA: TGTGCCAGCAGTACACCACGTTGGACAAATTACAATGAGCAGTTCTTC; CDR3 protein: CASSTPRWTNYNEQFF; J gene: TRBJ2-1; V gene: TRBV28; CDR3 length: 16; clone size: few; D gene: NA
CDR3 DNA: TGTGCCAGCAGCCCTGGATTCTATAATTCACCCCTCCACTTT; CDR3 protein: CASSPGFYNSPLHF; J gene: TRBJ1-6; V gene: TRBV7-9; CDR3 length: 14; clone size: few; D gene: NA
CDR3 DNA: TGCGCCAGCAGCCTCGGGGCCACAAACTATGGCTACACCTTC; CDR3 protein: CASSLGATNYGYTF; J gene: TRBJ1-2; V gene: TRBV5-1; CDR3 length: 14; clone size: few; D gene: NA
CDR3 DNA: TGTGCCACCAGCAGGTCCAGTTCACCTGAGGACGAGCAGTACTTC; CDR3 protein: CATSRSSSPEDEQYF; J gene: TRBJ2-7; V gene: TRBV15; CDR3 length: 15; clone size: many; D gene: NA
CDR3 DNA: TGTGCCAGCAGCTTGTCCCCTCTCCCGGGACTAGCGGGAGCAGTGCAGTACTTC; CDR3 protein: CASSLSPLPGLAGAVQYF; J gene: TRBJ2-7; V gene: TRBV11-2; CDR3 length: 18; clone size: few; D gene: TRBD2